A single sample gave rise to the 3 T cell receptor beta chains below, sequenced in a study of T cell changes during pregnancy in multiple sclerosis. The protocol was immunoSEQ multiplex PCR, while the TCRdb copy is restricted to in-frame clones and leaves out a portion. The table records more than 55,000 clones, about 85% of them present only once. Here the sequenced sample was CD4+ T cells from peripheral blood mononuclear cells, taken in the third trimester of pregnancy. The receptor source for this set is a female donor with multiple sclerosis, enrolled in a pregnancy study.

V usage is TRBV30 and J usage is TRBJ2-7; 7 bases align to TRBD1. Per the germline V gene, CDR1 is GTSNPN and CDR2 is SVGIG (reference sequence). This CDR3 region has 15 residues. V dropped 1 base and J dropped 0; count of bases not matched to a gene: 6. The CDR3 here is CAWSGSRTGSYEQYF. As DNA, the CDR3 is TGTGCCTGGAGTGGCTCCCGGACAGGCTCCTACGAGCAGTACTTC.

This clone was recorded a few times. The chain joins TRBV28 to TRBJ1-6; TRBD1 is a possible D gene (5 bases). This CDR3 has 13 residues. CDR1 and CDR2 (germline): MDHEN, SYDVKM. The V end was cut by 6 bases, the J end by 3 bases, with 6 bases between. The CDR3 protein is CASRGGYNSPLHF. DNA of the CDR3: TGTGCCAGCAGGGGGGGCTATAATTCACCCCTCCACTTT. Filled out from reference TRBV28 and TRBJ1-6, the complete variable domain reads DVKVTQSSRYLVKRTGEKVFLECVQDMDHENMFWYRQDPGLGLRLIYFSYDVKMKEKGDIPEGYSVSREKKERFSLILESASTNQTSMYLCASRGGYNSPLHFGNGTRLTVT.

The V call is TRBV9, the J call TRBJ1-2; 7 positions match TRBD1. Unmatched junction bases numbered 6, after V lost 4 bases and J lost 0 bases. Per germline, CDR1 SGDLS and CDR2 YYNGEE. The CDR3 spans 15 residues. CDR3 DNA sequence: TGTGCCAGCAGCACCAACAGGGGTGCTAACTATGGCTACACCTTC. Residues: CASSTNRGANYGYTF.